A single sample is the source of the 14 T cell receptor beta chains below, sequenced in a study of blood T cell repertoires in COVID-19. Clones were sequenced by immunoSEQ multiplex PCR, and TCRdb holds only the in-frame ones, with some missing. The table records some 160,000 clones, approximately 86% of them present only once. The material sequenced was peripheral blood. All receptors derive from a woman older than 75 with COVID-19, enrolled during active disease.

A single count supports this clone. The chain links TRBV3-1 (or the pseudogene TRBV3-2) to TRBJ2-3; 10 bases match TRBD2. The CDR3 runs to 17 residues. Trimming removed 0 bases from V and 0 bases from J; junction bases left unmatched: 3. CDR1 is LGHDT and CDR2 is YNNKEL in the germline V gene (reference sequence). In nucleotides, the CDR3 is TGTGCCAGCAGCCAAGACGGACTAGCGGTTAGCACAGATACGCAGTATTTT. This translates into CASSQDGLAVSTDTQYF.

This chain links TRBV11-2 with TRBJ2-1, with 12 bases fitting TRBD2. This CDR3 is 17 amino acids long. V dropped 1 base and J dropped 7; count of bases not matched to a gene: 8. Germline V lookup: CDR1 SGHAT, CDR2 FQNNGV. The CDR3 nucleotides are TGTGCCAGCAGCTTAGGTGGACTAGCGGGAATTCGGAATGAGCAGTTCTTC. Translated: CASSLGGLAGIRNEQFF.

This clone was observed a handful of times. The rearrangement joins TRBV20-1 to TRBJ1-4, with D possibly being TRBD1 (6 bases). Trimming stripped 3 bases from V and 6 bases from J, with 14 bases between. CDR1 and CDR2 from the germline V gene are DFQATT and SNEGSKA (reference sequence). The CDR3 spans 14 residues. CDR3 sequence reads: CSASDRTADEKLFF. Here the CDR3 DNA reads TGCAGTGCTAGTGATCGGACAGCGGATGAAAAACTGTTTTTT.

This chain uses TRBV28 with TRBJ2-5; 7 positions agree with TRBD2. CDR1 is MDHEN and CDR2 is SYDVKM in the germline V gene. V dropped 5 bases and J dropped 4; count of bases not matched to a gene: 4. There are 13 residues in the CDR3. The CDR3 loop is CASSKRDLETQYF. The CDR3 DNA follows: TGTGCCAGCAGTAAGCGGGACTTAGAGACCCAGTACTTC.

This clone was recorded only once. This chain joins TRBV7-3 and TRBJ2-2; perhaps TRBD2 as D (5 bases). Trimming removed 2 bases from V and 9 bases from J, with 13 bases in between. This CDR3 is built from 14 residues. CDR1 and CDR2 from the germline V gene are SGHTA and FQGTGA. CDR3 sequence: CASSLDTSGRELFF. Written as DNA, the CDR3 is TGTGCCAGCAGCTTAGACACAAGCGGTCGGGAGCTGTTTTTT.

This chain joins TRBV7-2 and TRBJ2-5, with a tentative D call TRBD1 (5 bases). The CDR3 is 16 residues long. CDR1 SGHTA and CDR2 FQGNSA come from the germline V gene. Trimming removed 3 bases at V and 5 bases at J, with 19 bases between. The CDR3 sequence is CASSLKWGGAPETQYF. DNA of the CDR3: TGTGCCAGCAGCTTGAAGTGGGGTGGGGCCCCGGAGACCCAGTACTTC.

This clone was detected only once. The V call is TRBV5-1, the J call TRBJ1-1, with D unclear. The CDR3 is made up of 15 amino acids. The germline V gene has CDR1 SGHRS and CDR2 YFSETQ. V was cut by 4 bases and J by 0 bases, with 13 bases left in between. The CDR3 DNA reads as TGCGCCAGCAGCGGGCCGGATGGAATGAACACTGAAGCTTTCTTT. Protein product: CASSGPDGMNTEAFF.

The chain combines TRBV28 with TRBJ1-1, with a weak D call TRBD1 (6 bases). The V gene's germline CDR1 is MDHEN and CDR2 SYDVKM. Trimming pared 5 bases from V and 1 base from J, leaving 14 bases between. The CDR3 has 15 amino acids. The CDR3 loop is CASSTRWDKNTEAFF. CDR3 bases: TGTGCCAGCAGTACCCGTTGGGACAAGAACACTGAAGCTTTCTTT.

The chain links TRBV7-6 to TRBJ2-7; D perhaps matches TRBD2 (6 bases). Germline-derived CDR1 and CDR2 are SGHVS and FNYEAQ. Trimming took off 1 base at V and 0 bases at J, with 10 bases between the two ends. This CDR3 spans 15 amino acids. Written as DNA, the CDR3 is TGTGCCAGCAGCTTAGGGCGGGGCCGCTCCTACGAGCAGTACTTC. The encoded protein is CASSLGRGRSYEQYF.

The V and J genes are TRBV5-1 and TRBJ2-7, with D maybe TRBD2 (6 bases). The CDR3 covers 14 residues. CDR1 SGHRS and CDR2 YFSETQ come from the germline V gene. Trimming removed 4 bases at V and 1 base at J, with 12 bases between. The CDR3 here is CASSPGTPSYEQYF. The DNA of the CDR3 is TGCGCCAGCAGCCCCGGGACTCCGTCCTACGAGCAGTACTTC.

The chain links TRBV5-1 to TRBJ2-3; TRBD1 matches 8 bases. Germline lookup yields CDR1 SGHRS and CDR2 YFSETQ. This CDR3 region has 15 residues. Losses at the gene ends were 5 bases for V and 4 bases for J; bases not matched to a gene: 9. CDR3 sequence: CASSLLQGASDTQYF. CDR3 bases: TGCGCCAGCAGTTTGCTTCAGGGGGCATCAGATACGCAGTATTTT.

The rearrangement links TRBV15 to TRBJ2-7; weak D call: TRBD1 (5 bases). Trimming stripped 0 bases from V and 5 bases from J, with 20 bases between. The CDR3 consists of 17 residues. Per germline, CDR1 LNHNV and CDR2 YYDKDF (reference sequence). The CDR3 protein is CATSRDRSARVSDEQYF. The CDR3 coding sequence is TGTGCCACCAGCAGAGATCGGTCGGCCAGGGTGTCGGACGAGCAGTACTTC.

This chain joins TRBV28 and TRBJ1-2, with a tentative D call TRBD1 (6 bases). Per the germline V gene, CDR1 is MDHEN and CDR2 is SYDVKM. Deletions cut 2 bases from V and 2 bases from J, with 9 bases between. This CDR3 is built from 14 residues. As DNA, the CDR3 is TGTGCCAGCAGTTTACCAGGACAGAACTATGGCTACACCTTC. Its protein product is CASSLPGQNYGYTF.

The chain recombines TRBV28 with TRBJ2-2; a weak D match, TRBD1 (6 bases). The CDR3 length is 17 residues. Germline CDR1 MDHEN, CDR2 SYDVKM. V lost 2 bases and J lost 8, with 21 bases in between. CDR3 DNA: TGTGCCAGCAGTTTAAATGGACAGCTAACAACATCGGGGGAGCTGTTTTTT. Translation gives CASSLNGQLTTSGELFF.